This entry lists 6 T cell receptor beta chains sequenced from one sample in a study of beta chain features in type 1 diabetes. Study results and caveats: Type 1 diabetes patients had moderately but significantly shorter TCRB CDR3s in all four CD4+ subsets.

Every isolated RNA sample was fully reverse transcribed, so sequencing captured expressed TCRB transcripts. Assay: immunoSEQ multiplex PCR; the TCRdb copy retains only in-frame clones and omits some. The sample carries 600,000 to 700,000 clones, around 12% recorded once. These receptors lack a known antigen. Sequencing used naive CD4+ T cells from blood. These TCRs come from a man between 25 and 39 years old with type 1 diabetes.

The chain couples TRBV30 to TRBJ2-7; D is possibly TRBD1 (6 bases). This CDR3 comprises 13 residues. The germline V and J ends were trimmed by 3 bases and 3 bases, with 12 bases remaining between them. Per the germline V gene, CDR1 is GTSNPN and CDR2 is SVGIG (reference sequence). The CDR3 spells CAWRQGLGYEQYF. DNA of the CDR3: TGTGCCTGGAGGCAGGGGCTGGGCTACGAGCAGTACTTC.

The table lists this clone with a few counts. The J gene is TRBJ2-1, the V gene TRBV9, with 12 bases identical to TRBD2. V was pared by 4 bases and J by 4 bases, with 6 bases of the junction left unmatched. The CDR3 loop spans 16 amino acids. Germline CDR1 and CDR2: SGDLS and YYNGEE. CDR3 DNA: TGTGCCAGCAGCAGCCAACTAGCGGGGGGTTACAATGAGCAGTTCTTC. The encoded protein is CASSSQLAGGYNEQFF.

This clone was detected many times. The rearrangement links TRBV7-9 to TRBJ2-5; D is uncertain. Trimming left V 3 bases short and J 4 bases short, with 12 bases between. CDR3 length: 14 residues. Per the germline V gene, CDR1 is SEHNR and CDR2 is FQNEAQ (reference sequence). CDR3 DNA: TGTGCCAGCAGCTTCGCTTCTGGTGGAGAGACCCAGTACTTC. Translated: CASSFASGGETQYF.

This chain connects TRBV11-2 to TRBJ2-3, with 8 bases that match TRBD1. The junction had 6 bases not matched to a gene; V was cut back by 0 bases and J by 1 base. Germline V gene data show CDR1 as SGHAT and CDR2 as FQNNGV. CDR3 size: 17 residues. DNA of the CDR3: TGTGCCAGCAGCTTAGAGGGACAGGTTATTGGCACAGATACGCAGTATTTT. Residues: CASSLEGQVIGTDTQYF.

Regarding this clone: The identical CDR3 is also encoded by other nucleotide sequences in the sample. V is TRBV5-1 and J is TRBJ2-5, with TRBD1 identical over 7 bases. The CDR3 loop spans 13 amino acids. Germline V gene sequence: CDR1 SGHRS, CDR2 YFSETQ. The ends lost 5 bases at V and 3 bases at J; junction bases unmatched: 4. The CDR3 is CASSTGTEETQYF. CDR3 sequence (DNA): TGCGCCAGCAGTACCGGGACAGAAGAGACCCAGTACTTC.

This clone has just a few counts. V and J are TRBV7-2 and TRBJ2-7; 8 nucleotides line up with TRBD1. This CDR3 is 15 amino acids long. The V and J ends lost 3 bases and 2 bases, in that order; junction bases with no gene match: 6. Germline CDR1 reads SGHTA; CDR2 reads FQGNSA. The CDR3 sequence: CASSLTGASPYEQYF. DNA for the CDR3: TGTGCCAGCAGCTTGACAGGGGCGTCCCCCTACGAGCAGTACTTC.